This TCR beta chain stems from a study of control samples from healthy donors and cancer patients. Only in-frame clones appear in the TCRdb table, and some are missing; sequencing was by immunoSEQ multiplex PCR. This table holds about 41,000 clones, about 95% found once. In germline, CDR1 is SGDLS, CDR2 YYNGEE. The CDR3 contains 15 residues. With V trimmed by 4 bases and J by 2 bases, 9 bases remained unmatched. The material sequenced was blood. This TCR came from a man aged 55 to 70 in good health. This chain links TRBV9 with TRBJ2-7, with TRBD2 identical over 7 bases. CDR3 region: CASSSGGSGTYEQYF. DNA for the CDR3: TGTGCCAGCAGCAGCGGTGGCAGCGGGACCTACGAGCAGTACTTC.